Listed below are T cell receptor beta chains from one sample, sequenced in a study of T cells in Graves' hyperthyroidism and ophthalmopathy. TCRdb called the multiplex PCR reads again in MiXCR, with one record for every CDR3 protein. The repertoire consists of more than 300,000 distinct CDR3 sequences, with approximately 13% occurring once and the leading ten covering 9.2%. The sample comprised blood. Source of these receptors: a woman between 18 and 29 years old with Graves' hyperthyroidism. CDR3s include the opening cysteine and the closing phenylalanine or tryptophan. The D gene is left open where the match is weak. Some rows mark clone size as missing; the rest say once, few, many or name a class of expanded clone.

d_call	v_call	j_call	clone_size	cdr3_aa	cdr3_nt
-	TRBV6-1	TRBJ2-1	many	CASSAGRNNEQFF	TGTGCCAGCAGTGCGGGACGAAACAATGAGCAGTTCTTC
TRBD1	TRBV5-5	TRBJ1-5	many	CASTPGGGGSQPQHF	TGTGCCAGCACCCCAGGAGGGGGCGGGAGTCAGCCCCAGCATTTT
-	TRBV3-1	TRBJ2-1	many	CASSGRGIHEQFF	TGTGCCAGCAGCGGAAGGGGTATCCATGAGCAGTTCTTC
-	TRBV6-1	TRBJ2-3	few	CASMRGGRGDTQYF	TGTGCCAGCATGCGGGGAGGTCGAGGTGATACGCAGTATTTT
-	TRBV5-6	TRBJ2-1	many	CASSLSPPAAYNEQFF	TGTGCCAGCAGCCTGTCCCCACCGGCGGCCTACAATGAGCAGTTCTTC
-	TRBV11-2	TRBJ2-1	many	CASSSGLSARDEQFF	TGTGCCAGCAGCTCCGGACTATCCGCGCGAGATGAGCAGTTCTTC
TRBD2	TRBV7-2	TRBJ2-3	many	CASSTLAISTDTQYF	TGTGCCAGCAGCACACTAGCGATTAGCACAGATACGCAGTATTTT
-	TRBV10-3	TRBJ1-2	few	CATRREGLSGYTF	TGTGCCACCCGCCGGGAGGGATTGTCTGGCTACACCTTC
TRBD1	TRBV6-1	TRBJ2-5	many	CASGPGGAETQYF	TGTGCCAGCGGCCCAGGGGGAGCGGAGACCCAGTACTTC
-	TRBV7-2	TRBJ2-3	many	CASSYRIGTDTQYF	TGTGCCAGCAGCTACCGGATTGGGACAGATACGCAGTATTTT
-	TRBV10-3	TRBJ2-2	many	CAIPRVLVRQVAPGVHPTGELFF	TGTGCCATCCCAAGGGTTCTTGTGAGACAGGTTGCTCCAGGGGTTCACCCCACCGGGGAGCTGTTTTTT
-	TRBV3-1	TRBJ2-7	many	CASSHAPIAEQYF	TGTGCCAGCAGCCATGCTCCGATCGCCGAGCAGTACTTC
-	TRBV11-2	TRBJ2-7	many	CASSGGAQSYEQYF	TGTGCCAGCAGCGGGGGCGCTCAGTCCTACGAGCAGTACTTC
TRBD1	TRBV29-1	TRBJ1-4	-	CSVAEGTGYEKLFF	TGCAGCGTCGCTGAGGGGACAGGGTACGAAAAACTGTTTTTT
TRBD2	TRBV5-1	TRBJ2-2	many	CASSLAAGAGTGELFF	TGCGCCAGCAGCTTAGCAGCGGGGGCCGGCACCGGGGAGCTGTTTTTT
-	TRBV24-1	TRBJ1-2	many	CATSDGANYGYTF	TGTGCCACCAGTGACGGAGCTAACTATGGCTACACCTTC
-	TRBV5-1	TRBJ2-7	-	CASSLGQNEQYF	TGCGCCAGCAGCCTCGGACAGAACGAGCAGTACTTC